This T cell receptor (beta chain) stems from a study of beta chain features in type 1 diabetes. Study summary: Patient and healthy donor groups were alike in age, gender and cell yields. Study-wide results and caveats: In every one of the four CD4+ subsets, TCRB CDR3s were moderately but significantly shorter in Type 1 diabetes patients. A cDNA-based sequencing approach could over-represent cells with high TCR expression.

V was pared by 4 bases and J by 7 bases, with 12 bases of the junction left unmatched. Germline lookup yields CDR1 SEHNR and CDR2 FQNEAQ (reference sequence). This CDR3 comprises 15 residues. Without exception, sorted populations had purity beyond 95%. The isolated RNA, all of it, was reverse transcribed, so expressed TCRB transcripts were what got sequenced. The data were produced by immunoSEQ multiplex PCR, yet TCRdb's version contains in-frame clones alone and is incomplete. The profile shows around 360,000 clones, over 10% of them singletons. About this clone itself: The antigen is not known.

The clonotype originates from a woman under 30 with type 1 diabetes. The J gene is TRBJ2-7, the V gene TRBV7-9; 8 bases map to TRBD2. Input material: naive CD4+ T cells from blood. DNA of the CDR3: TGTGCCAGCAGCTATAGCGGGATGGTCTCAGGGGAGCAGTACTTC. Amino acid sequence: CASSYSGMVSGEQYF.